This TCR beta chain was sequenced during a study of T cells in Graves' hyperthyroidism and ophthalmopathy (dated by TCRdb to the late 2010s). General notes on the study: Peripheral blood samples were taken at initial diagnosis, before any treatment was given. A discovery cohort of roughly 100 patients, approximately 45 with Graves' ophthalmopathy and over 55 with stable Graves' hyperthyroidism, was used to find distinguishing TCR V-J signatures. Prospective prediction of ophthalmopathy was tested in an independent validation cohort consisting of fewer than 20 hyperthyroidism patients and 17 patients who later progressed to ophthalmopathy. The 95 to 100 discovery patients were randomly divided into training and test sets at a 7:3 ratio. The study also compared thyroid tissue and blood T-cell repertoires from five or six Graves' hyperthyroidism patients. Once sampling was done, hyperthyroidism patients were given methimazole at a starting dose of 30 mg daily, whereas ophthalmopathy patients were given high-dose intravenous methylprednisolone. According to the paper, TCR Vbeta CDR3 sequencing was carried out on around 140 peripheral blood samples, which came from 40 to 45 ophthalmopathy, some 73 hyperthyroidism and roughly 17 progressor patients. What the study reported, not specific to this receptor: Blood samples also contained most of the expanded thyroid clonotypes (frequency above 0.001), which suggests that blood repertoires may reflect thyroid immune responses. In validation, the model predicted progression to ophthalmopathy with around 71% sensitivity and approximately 72% specificity, a median of approximately 6.5 months before onset. Sample size was not statistically predetermined, and blinding of investigators to group allocation was not performed. A model built on a 13 V-J signature distinguished ophthalmopathy from stable hyperthyroidism, reaching roughly 88% sensitivity and about 81% specificity in cross-validation and 80%/75% in testing.

The CDR3 holds 15 amino acids from the cysteine to the phenylalanine. Only the CDR3 portion is preserved as DNA: 45 bases, with reading frame beginning at the first base. CDR1 SGHAT and CDR2 FQNNGV were looked up in the germline V gene. V is shortened by 1 base, J by 6 bases, and the region joining them spans 15 bases. Many counts were recorded for this clonotype. Its specific antigen is unknown. The sample holds no much larger clone one base away, and base qualities are not on file. Ophthalmopathy patients had moderately to severely active disease, with a Clinical Activity Score of 3 or more, a NOSPECS grade of 4 or more, and a disease duration of less than 3 months. Exclusion was applied to patients with uncontrolled infections, other autoimmune diseases, pregnancy or lactation. Diagnoses were established on the basis of clinical symptoms, serum thyroxine and TRAb, thyroid ultrasound, and orbital computed tomography. PBMCs were separated from around 9.1 ml of fresh peripheral blood using Ficoll-Paque density gradient centrifugation. Trizol reagent was used to extract total RNA, and RNA quality was then checked on an Agilent 2100 Bioanalyzer.

The TCR beta CDR3 regions were amplified from the RNA transcripts. The first round of RT-PCR for the TCR CDR3 was performed with the HTBI primer set and the Qiagen OneStep RT-PCR kit. Libraries were constructed in a second round of multiplex PCR, after which size selection and purification were carried out. Sequencing of the libraries was done on an Illumina HiSeq2000 using paired-end 100 bp reads. The paper's processing steps were these. SOAPnuke was used to process the raw data, throwing out any read that contained adapters or uncalled bases, had a mean Phred below 15, or lacked an exact constant-primer or identifier match. COPE v1.2.5 was used to merge high-quality paired reads, and clonotypes were defined as unique nucleotide sequences. MiTCR v1.1 was used to align clonotypes to the IMGT TRBV, TRBD and TRBJ reference segments. The analysis included only V-J combinations with a frequency above 0.0001, which together covered around 99% of the repertoires. The TCS score was defined as the ratio of F50 (clonal expansion) to E x V (chaos), calculated using BLOSUM62-based TCRdist between CDR3 peptides within each V-J. Welch's t-statistics and random forest reduced 500 to 550 V-J features to under 15, which were used in a naive Bayes classifier (R e1071). Using fastp trimming at Q25 and MiXCR clonotype assembly, TCRdb reanalyzed the public sequencing data and kept in-frame beta chains. Identical CDR3 protein sequences are pooled into one entry, listed with their most common genes and DNA. The authors' filters were not applied to this entry. The sample records about 400,000 distinct CDR3 sequences, approximately 15% of which are singletons. The top ten constitute approximately 13% of the sample.

Material: blood. This chain joins TRBV11-2 to TRBJ1-2, with TRBD1 perhaps the D gene, on 5 matching bases. The sequence was obtained from a man aged 18-30 years with Graves' ophthalmopathy. The sequenced DNA: TGTGCCAGCAGCTTAGTTCCCAGCAGGGCCAATGGCTACACCTTC. Translation gives CASSLVPSRANGYTF.